This TCR beta chain originates from a study of cytomegalovirus exposure and HLA in healthy donors. V was pared by 2 bases and J by 6 bases, with 10 bases between. This CDR3 contains 14 residues. Germline CDR1 SGHVS, CDR2 FQNEAQ. The protocol was immunoSEQ multiplex PCR, while the TCRdb copy is restricted to in-frame clones and leaves out a portion. The repertoire holds around 70,000 clones, around 94% seen once, with about 1.6% in the top ten. This chain uses TRBV7-8 with TRBJ2-2; tentative D call: TRBD1 (5 bases). This receptor was identified in a man younger than 35 in good health and CMV-seropositive. Sequencing input: PBMCs. CDR3 in DNA: TGTGCCAGCAGCTTACAGGGTCGGGCCGGGGAGCTGTTTTTT. Its protein is CASSLQGRAGELFF.